Listed here is a single TCR beta chain. Its antigen has not been determined. The record has no base qualities; no much larger clone is one base away. The sample belongs to a study of blood T cells in healthy people across ages (dated by TCRdb to about 2015). At the level of the whole study: In model experiments, template switching captured about one uniquely barcoded TCR beta cDNA molecule for every two T cells. The donors were divided into four age groups: young (average around 15 years), middle-aged (roughly 42), aged (approximately 62) and long-lived (roughly 86). Two additional independent replicas of 1 million unique cDNA reads from the same blood draw were analyzed for two donors (one aged 18 to 29 and one aged 80 or older). Age-related changes in TCR beta repertoire diversity were measured in the study by deep sequencing normalized with unique cDNA molecular identifiers. To avoid experimental bias, donors of different ages were spread randomly across the sequencing lanes.

The CDR3 has 13 amino acids, counting the end cysteine and phenylalanine. Only the CDR3 region is kept as DNA, spanning 39 bases read in frame from base 1. The germline V gene sets CDR1 to ENHRY and CDR2 to SYGVKD. V is clipped by 0 bases and J by 4 bases, and the sequence between their germline boundaries is 4 bases long. Donors were a few dozen systemically healthy Caucasian individuals from Russia aged roughly 6 to 95 years. Each donor gave 9 to 10 milliliters of peripheral blood, collected into EDTA-treated Vacutainer tubes. Ficoll-Paque density-gradient centrifugation was used to isolate PBMCs, with at least 6.5 million obtained per sample. Trizol reagent was used to extract total RNA from the PBMCs, yielding at least 5 micrograms per sample. The percentages of naive CD45RAhigh/CD27high T cells were determined by flow cytometry on a PBMC aliquot from every donor. Summary of the overall study and its limitations: The percentage of naive T cells measured by flow cytometry correlated strongly with observed TCR beta diversity. Estimates of total diversity based on one million sequenced T cells were regarded as lower bounds and as underestimates. Bulk unsorted PBMC profiling prevented conclusive comparison of naive and antigen-experienced compartments. Compared with the aged group, the long-lived group had more naive CD4+ T cells, fewer expanded clones and increased TCR diversity, a pattern suggesting age selection. Because the CMV infection status of the donors was unknown, age-related changes in expanded clonotypes may potentially have been confounded. As age increased, observed TCR beta diversity per million T cells dropped in a roughly linear way, and a significant reduction was already evident by age about 36.

Receptor libraries were prepared by 5' RACE. Data came from an Illumina HiSeq 2500. A second roughly 6 to 12 cycle PCR used a sample-barcoded 5' primer and a J-beta primer mix. Each TCR beta cDNA molecule received a unique molecular identifier from a template-switch 5' adaptor carrying 12 random nucleotides. Each sample yielded at least 2.5 million CDR3-containing paired-end reads. First-strand cDNA was synthesized from all RNA with the Mint cDNA synthesis kit, primed by a TRBC-specific oligonucleotide. Following uracil-DNA glycosylase treatment, a first 18-cycle PCR with universal primers M1SS and BC2_uni_R was performed on all cDNA. The authors processed their data as follows. For normalization, 1 million high-quality reads, each with a distinct molecular identifier, were randomly selected from each sample. Reads with shared molecular identifiers were discarded instead of being binned into consensus sequences. MiTCR, set to a Q25 quality threshold and the strictest error-elimination algorithm, was used for CDR3 identification, clonotype clustering and error correction. Lower-bound total TCR beta diversity was estimated with a nonparametric unseen species model using Euler transformation. Using fastp trimming at Q25 and MiXCR clonotype assembly, TCRdb reanalyzed the public sequencing data and kept in-frame beta chains. For every CDR3 protein sequence, its rows merge into one entry that carries the most common genes and DNA. TCRdb, not the authors, supplied the V and J calls. The sample profile shows roughly 2 million distinct CDR3 sequences; around half of them were found once. The top ten constitute approximately 2% of the sample.

The sequence joins TRBV10-3 to TRBJ1-5, with the D gene not clear enough to name. Sequencing input: blood. The receptor was isolated from a woman aged 40 to 55 in good health. Here the CDR3 is given as CAISESQNQPQHF. The base sequence is TGTGCCATCAGTGAGTCCCAGAATCAGCCCCAGCATTTT.